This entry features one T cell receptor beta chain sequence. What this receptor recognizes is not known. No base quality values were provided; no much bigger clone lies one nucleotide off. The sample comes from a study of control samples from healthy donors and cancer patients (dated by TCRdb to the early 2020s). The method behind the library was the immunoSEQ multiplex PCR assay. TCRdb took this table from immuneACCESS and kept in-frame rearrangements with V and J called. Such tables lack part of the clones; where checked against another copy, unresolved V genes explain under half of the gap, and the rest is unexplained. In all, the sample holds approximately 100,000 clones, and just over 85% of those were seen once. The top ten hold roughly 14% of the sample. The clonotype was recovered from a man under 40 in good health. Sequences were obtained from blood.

The CDR3 loop reads CASSIVLWEADTEAFF. The nucleotide sequence reads as follows: TGTGCCAGTAGTATAGTACTTTGGGAGGCGGACACTGAAGCTTTCTTT. Recombination linked TRBV19 to TRBJ1-1; too little of a D gene remains to name it. The CDR3 contains 16 residues, cysteine and phenylalanine counted. Just the 48-base CDR3 DNA is kept, in frame starting at base 1. The germline V gene (reference sequence) yields LNHDA for CDR1 and SQIVND for CDR2. The germline ends are 15 bases apart after V is trimmed by 1 base and J by 3 bases.